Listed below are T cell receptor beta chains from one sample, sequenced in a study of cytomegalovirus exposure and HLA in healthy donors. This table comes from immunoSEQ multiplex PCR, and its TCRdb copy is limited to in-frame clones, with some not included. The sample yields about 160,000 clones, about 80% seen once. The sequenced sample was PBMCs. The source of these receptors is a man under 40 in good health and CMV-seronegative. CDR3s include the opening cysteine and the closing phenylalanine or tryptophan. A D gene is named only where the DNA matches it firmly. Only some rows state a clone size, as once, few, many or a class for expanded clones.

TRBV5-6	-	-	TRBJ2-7	TGTGCCAGCAGCTTGGTCGGGACTGAGAACTACGAGCAGTACTTC	CASSLVGTENYEQYF
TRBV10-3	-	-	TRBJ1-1	TGTGCCATCAGTGAGTTCGGTATGAACACTGAAGCTTTCTTT	CAISEFGMNTEAFF
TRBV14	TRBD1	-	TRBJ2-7	TGTGCCAGCAGCTACACCTCCGGGACAGGACCCTACGAGCAGTACTTC	CASSYTSGTGPYEQYF
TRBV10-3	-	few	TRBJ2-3	TGTGCCATCAGTGAGTCAGGACAATCCACAGATACGCAGTATTTT	CAISESGQSTDTQYF
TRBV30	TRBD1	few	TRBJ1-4	TGTGCCTGGAGGGACAGGGGGGTAATTAGTAAGCTGTTTTTT	CAWRDRGVISKLFF
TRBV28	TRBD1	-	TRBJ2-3	TGTGCCAGCAACCTGGACAGGGATTTTCCAGATACGCAGTATTTT	CASNLDRDFPDTQYF
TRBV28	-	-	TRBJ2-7	TGTGCCAGTCGAGGGAACAGCTACGAGCAGTACTTC	CASRGNSYEQYF
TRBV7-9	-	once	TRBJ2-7	TGTGCCAGCAGCCTTCAGGGGCCAATCTACGAGCAGTACTTC	CASSLQGPIYEQYF
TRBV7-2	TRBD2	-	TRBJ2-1	TGTGCCAGCAGCTTAAGGCGGGAGGCGGGGGGTGAGCAGTTCTTC	CASSLRREAGGEQFF
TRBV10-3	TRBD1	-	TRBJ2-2	TGTGCCATCAGTGAGGCCGGGACAGGGGAAACCGGGGAGCTGTTTTTT	CAISEAGTGETGELFF
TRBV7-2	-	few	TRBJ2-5	TGTGCCAGCAGCTTAGCTCCGCGTACCCAGTACTTC	CASSLAPRTQYF
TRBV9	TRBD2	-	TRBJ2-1	TGTGCCAGCAGCGTAAATAGCGGGAGGGATACCTACAATGAGCAGTTCTTC	CASSVNSGRDTYNEQFF
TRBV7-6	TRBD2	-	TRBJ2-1	TGTGCCAGCAGCAGGGGACTAGCGGGAGGTGAGCAGTTCTTC	CASSRGLAGGEQFF
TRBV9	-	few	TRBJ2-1	TGTGCCAGCAGCGTAGAACGACAGGGGAGGGACACCCCCAATGAGCAGTTCTTC	CASSVERQGRDTPNEQFF
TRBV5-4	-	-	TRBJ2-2	TGTGCCAGCAGCTTTACATACAGTAACACCGGGGAGCTGTTTTTT	CASSFTYSNTGELFF
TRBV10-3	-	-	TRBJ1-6	TGTGCCGTCGGGATCGGGGGAAATTCACCCCTCCACTTT	CAVGIGGNSPLHF
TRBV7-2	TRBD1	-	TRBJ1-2	TGTGCCAGCAGCTGGGGACAGGGGGACTATGGCTACACCTTC	CASSWGQGDYGYTF
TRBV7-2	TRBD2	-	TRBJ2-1	TGTGCCAGCAGCTCGACTAGCGGGGGGAACAATGAGCAGTTCTTC	CASSSTSGGNNEQFF
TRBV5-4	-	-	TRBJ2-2	TGTGCCAGCAGTCATACAGGGTATGGCACCGGGGAGCTGTTTTTT	CASSHTGYGTGELFF
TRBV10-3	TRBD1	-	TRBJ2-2	TGTGCCATCAGAAAAATAGGGACAGGTAACACCGGGGAGCTGTTTTTT	CAIRKIGTGNTGELFF
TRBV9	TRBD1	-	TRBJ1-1	TGTGCCAGCAGCGTAGCCGACAGGGGGCGAGAGGCTTTCTTT	CASSVADRGREAFF
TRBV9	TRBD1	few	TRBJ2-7	TGTGCCAGCAGCACTACGGACAGGGGCGAGCAGTACTTC	CASSTTDRGEQYF
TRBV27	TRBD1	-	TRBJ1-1	TGTGCCAGCAGTTTAGGGGACAGGGTCTACACTGAAGCTTTCTTT	CASSLGDRVYTEAFF
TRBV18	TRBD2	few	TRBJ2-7	TGTGCCAGCTCACCCTCCAGGACTAGCGGGTTGTCTGGGGAGCAGTACTTC	CASSPSRTSGLSGEQYF
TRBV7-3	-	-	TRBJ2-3	TGTGCCAGCAGCCCCTTACCCCCCCCGGAGGGCACGCAGTATTTT	CASSPLPPPEGTQYF
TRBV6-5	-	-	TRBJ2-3	TGTGCCAGCAGTTACTCCTCAGCGGCAGATACGCAGTATTTT	CASSYSSAADTQYF
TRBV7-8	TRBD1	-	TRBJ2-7	TGTGCCAGCAGCCTCGACAGGGGGGCGGACGAGCAGTACTTC	CASSLDRGADEQYF
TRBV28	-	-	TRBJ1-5	TGTGCCAGCAGTTTACTTGACAGGATCAATCAGCCCCAGCATTTT	CASSLLDRINQPQHF
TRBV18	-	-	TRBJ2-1	TGTGCCAGCTCACCCGTCGGAGGGAACAATGAGCAGTTCTTC	CASSPVGGNNEQFF
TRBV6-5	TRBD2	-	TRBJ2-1	TGTGCCAGCAGTTCGACGGCTAGCGGATACAATGAGCAGTTCTTC	CASSSTASGYNEQFF